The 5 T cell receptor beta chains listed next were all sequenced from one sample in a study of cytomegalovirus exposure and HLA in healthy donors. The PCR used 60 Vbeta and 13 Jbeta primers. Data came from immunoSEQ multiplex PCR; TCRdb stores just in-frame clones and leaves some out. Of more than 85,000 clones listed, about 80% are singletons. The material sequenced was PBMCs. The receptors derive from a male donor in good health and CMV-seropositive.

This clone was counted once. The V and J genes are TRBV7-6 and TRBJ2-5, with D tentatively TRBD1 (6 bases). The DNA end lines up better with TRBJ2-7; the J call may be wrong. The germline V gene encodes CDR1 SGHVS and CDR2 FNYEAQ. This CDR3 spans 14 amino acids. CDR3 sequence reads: CASSRSGATYEQYF. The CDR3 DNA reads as TGTGCCAGCAGCCGTTCAGGGGCCACCTACGAGCAGTACTTC.

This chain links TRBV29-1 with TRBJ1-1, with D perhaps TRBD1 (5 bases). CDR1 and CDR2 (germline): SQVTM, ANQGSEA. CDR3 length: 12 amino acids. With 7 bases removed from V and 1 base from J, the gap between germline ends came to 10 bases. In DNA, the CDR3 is TGCAGCGGGGGCATGGGGAACACTGAAGCTTTCTTT. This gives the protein CSGGMGNTEAFF.

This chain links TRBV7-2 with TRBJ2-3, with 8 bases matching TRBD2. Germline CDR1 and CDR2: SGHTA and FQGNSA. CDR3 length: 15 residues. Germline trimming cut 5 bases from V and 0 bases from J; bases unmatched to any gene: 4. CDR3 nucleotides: TGTGCCAGCAGCCGGCGGGGGGCCAGCACAGATACGCAGTATTTT. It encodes CASSRRGASTDTQYF. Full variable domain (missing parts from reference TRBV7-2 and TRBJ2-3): GAGVSQSPSNKVTEKGKDVELRCDPISGHTALYWYRQSLGQGLEFLIYFQGNSAPDKSGLPSDRFSAERTGGSVSTLTIQRTQQEDSAVYLCASSRRGASTDTQYFGPGTRLTVL.

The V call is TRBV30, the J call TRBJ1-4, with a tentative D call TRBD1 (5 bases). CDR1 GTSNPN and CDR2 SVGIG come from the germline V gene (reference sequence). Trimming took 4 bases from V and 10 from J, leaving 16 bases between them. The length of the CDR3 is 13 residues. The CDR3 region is CAWNLGLGGKLFF. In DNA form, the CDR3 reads TGTGCCTGGAATTTGGGTCTCGGGGGAAAACTGTTTTTT.

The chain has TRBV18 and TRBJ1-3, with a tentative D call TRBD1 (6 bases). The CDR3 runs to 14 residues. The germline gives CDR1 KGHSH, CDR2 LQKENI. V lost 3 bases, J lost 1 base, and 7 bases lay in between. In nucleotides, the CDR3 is TGTGCCAGCTCACCGGACAGATCTGGAAACACCATATATTTT. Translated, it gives CASSPDRSGNTIYF.